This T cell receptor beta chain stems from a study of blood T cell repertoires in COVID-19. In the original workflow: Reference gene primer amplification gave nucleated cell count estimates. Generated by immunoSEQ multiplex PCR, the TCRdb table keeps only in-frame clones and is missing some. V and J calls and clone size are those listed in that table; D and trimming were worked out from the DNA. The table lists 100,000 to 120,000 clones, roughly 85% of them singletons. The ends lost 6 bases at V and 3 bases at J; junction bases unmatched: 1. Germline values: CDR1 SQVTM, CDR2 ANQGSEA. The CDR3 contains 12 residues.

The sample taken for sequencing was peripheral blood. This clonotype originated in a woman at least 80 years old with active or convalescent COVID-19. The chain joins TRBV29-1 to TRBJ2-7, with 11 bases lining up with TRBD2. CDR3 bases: TGCAGCGTCGGACTAGCGGGCTACGAGCAGTACTTC. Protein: CSVGLAGYEQYF.